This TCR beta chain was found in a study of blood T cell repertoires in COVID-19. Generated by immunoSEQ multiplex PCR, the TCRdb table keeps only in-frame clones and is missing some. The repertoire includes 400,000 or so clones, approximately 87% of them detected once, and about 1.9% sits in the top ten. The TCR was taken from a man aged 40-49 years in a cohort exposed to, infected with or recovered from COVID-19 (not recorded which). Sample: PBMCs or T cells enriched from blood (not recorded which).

As DNA, the CDR3 is TGTGCCACCAGTGATAGGGGGAGCGAAGCTTTCTTT. Its translation: CATSDRGSEAFF. The chain employs TRBV24-1 and TRBJ1-1; D perhaps matches TRBD1 (6 bases). In germline, CDR1 is KGHDR, CDR2 SFDVKD. There are 12 residues in the CDR3. The V end lost 3 bases, the J end lost 8 bases, and 9 bases lay between the germline ends.